The 32 T cell receptor beta chains below all came from one sample that was sequenced in a study of T cell clones after liver transplantation. The assay was immunoSEQ multiplex PCR, and TCRdb's table has in-frame clones only and misses some. The sample consists of 70,000 to 80,000 clones, roughly 90% of them appearing once. The sample here was CD4+ T cells from blood, taken before liver transplant. The receptors were gathered from a human donor who received a liver transplant.

This rearrangement joins TRBV27 to TRBJ2-7, with 9 bases lining up with TRBD2. From germline, CDR1 is MNHEY and CDR2 SMNVEV (reference sequence). V lost 9 bases to trimming and J lost 0 bases; unmatched junction nucleotides: 9. This CDR3 has 15 amino acids. CDR3 amino acids: CASSSGIFGSYEQYF. CDR3 sequence (DNA): TGTGCCAGTTCTAGCGGGATTTTCGGCTCCTACGAGCAGTACTTC.

In its sample, this clone was seen once. The chain has TRBV5-1 and TRBJ1-2; D is undetermined. The CDR3 spans 15 residues. In germline, CDR1 is SGHRS, CDR2 YFSETQ. V was cut by 1 base and J by 4 bases, with 14 bases left in between. The CDR3: CASSLSVGNLYGYTF. In DNA form, the CDR3 reads TGCGCCAGCAGCTTGTCGGTAGGGAACCTCTATGGCTACACCTTC.

The chain has TRBV27 and TRBJ1-1; perhaps TRBD1 as D (5 bases). Per germline, CDR1 MNHEY and CDR2 SMNVEV (reference sequence). With 6 bases removed from V and 0 bases from J, the gap between germline ends came to 14 bases. This CDR3 has 15 amino acids. This CDR3 reads CASSSLRGMNTEAFF. CDR3 nucleotides: TGTGCCAGCAGCTCATTACGGGGCATGAACACTGAAGCTTTCTTT.

The chain links TRBV12-5 to TRBJ2-5, with D unresolved. The CDR3 sequence is 17 residues long. Trimming removed 2 bases at V and 5 bases at J, with 21 bases between. CDR1 LGHNT and CDR2 FRNRAP come from the germline V gene. The CDR3 protein is CASGLSSTRGGGETQYF. The CDR3 nucleotides are TGTGCTAGTGGTTTGTCTTCGACAAGAGGTGGTGGTGAGACCCAGTACTTC.

The gene calls are TRBV6-6 and TRBJ1-2, with 9 positions matching TRBD1. The germline V gene has CDR1 MNHNY and CDR2 SVGAGI (reference sequence). Trimming cost V 6 bases and J 6 bases; bases outside gene matches: 8. This CDR3 region has 14 residues. In DNA form, the CDR3 reads TGTGCCAGCAGCAACAGGGGGCTCGGACATGGCTACACCTTC. It is translated as CASSNRGLGHGYTF.

V usage is TRBV19 and J usage is TRBJ2-2; D possibly uses TRBD1 or TRBD2 (5 bases each). Trimming stripped 2 bases from V and 4 bases from J, with 14 bases between. Germline values: CDR1 LNHDA, CDR2 SQIVND (reference sequence). This CDR3 is built from 16 residues. The CDR3 DNA reads TGTGCCAGTAGTATAAGTGGGGGAGCCATCACCGGGGAGCTGTTTTTT. The encoded protein is CASSISGGAITGELFF. Full variable domain (missing parts from reference TRBV19 and TRBJ2-2): DGGITQSPKYLFRKEGQNVTLSCEQNLNHDAMYWYRQDPGQGLRLIYYSQIVNDFQKGDIAEGYSVSREKKESFPLTVTSAQKNPTAFYLCASSISGGAITGELFFGEGSRLTVL.

The genes are TRBV9 and TRBJ2-5; D unresolved. Between the trimmed V and J ends, which lost 2 bases and 0 bases, there was a span of 8 bases. The CDR3 is 14 amino acids. CDR1 and CDR2 from the germline V gene are SGDLS and YYNGEE. This CDR3 reads CASSVTPNQETQYF. CDR3 nucleotide sequence: TGTGCCAGCAGCGTGACACCTAACCAAGAGACCCAGTACTTC.

This clone appeared a few times. The chain combines TRBV5-4 with TRBJ2-1, with TRBD1 matching over 7 bases. This CDR3 is built from 16 residues. J gave up 8 bases and V 3 bases, and 14 bases lay outside the gene matches. Germline V gene lookup returns CDR1 SGHNT and CDR2 YYREEE (reference sequence). CDR3 amino acids: CASSSFDRVVADEQFF. The DNA of the CDR3 is TGTGCCAGCAGCTCCTTCGACAGGGTGGTCGCGGATGAGCAGTTCTTC.

CDR3 bases: TGTGCCCTGGATCGGTCTAACACCGGGGAGCTGTTTTTT. This codes for CALDRSNTGELFF. V usage is TRBV30 and J usage is TRBJ2-2; no clear D gene. In germline, CDR1 is GTSNPN, CDR2 SVGIG (reference sequence). The CDR3 totals 13 residues. V was clipped by 8 bases and J by 2 bases, with 12 bases between them.

The chain uses TRBV5-1 and TRBJ1-1; 8 bases agree with TRBD1. The CDR3 length is 13 residues. Germline V CDR1 and CDR2: SGHRS, YFSETQ. J lost 1 base, V lost 7 bases, and 3 bases had no gene match. The CDR3 DNA sequence: TGCGCCAGCGGGGGACAGGAGAACACTGAAGCTTTCTTT. Translating it yields CASGGQENTEAFF.

The gene calls are TRBV4-3 and TRBJ2-3, with 11 bases aligning to TRBD2. CDR1 is LGHNA, CDR2 YSLEER, per germline. Trimming took 3 bases from V and 2 from J; bases not matched to a gene: 1. The CDR3 is 15 residues long. The CDR3 spells CASSQGLAATDTQYF. The CDR3 nucleotides read TGCGCCAGCAGCCAGGGACTAGCGGCCACAGATACGCAGTATTTT.

The chain employs TRBV2 and TRBJ1-1, with TRBD1 matching 10 bases. The germline V gene has CDR1 SNHLY and CDR2 FYNNEI. The V and J ends lost 5 bases and 3 bases, in that order; junction bases with no gene match: 6. CDR3 length: 15 residues. The CDR3 spells CASSQMGQGYTEAFF. CDR3 DNA: TGTGCCAGCAGTCAAATGGGACAGGGGTACACTGAAGCTTTCTTT.

The chain joins TRBV7-2 to TRBJ2-5; TRBD1 aligns across 8 bases. Trimming cost V 4 bases and J 9 bases; bases outside gene matches: 4. The CDR3 contains 12 residues. Germline lookup yields CDR1 SGHTA and CDR2 FQGNSA. This CDR3 is CASSSSTGAQYF. The CDR3 coding sequence is TGTGCCAGCAGCTCGTCGACAGGGGCCCAGTACTTC.

The chain recombines TRBV27 with TRBJ2-1; 8 nucleotides align to TRBD2. Germline CDR1 and CDR2: MNHEY and SMNVEV (reference sequence). The V and J ends lost 5 bases and 12 bases, in that order; junction bases with no gene match: 9. There are 13 residues in the CDR3. CDR3 residues: CASSPWTSKGQFF. As DNA, the CDR3 is TGTGCCAGCAGTCCCTGGACTAGCAAAGGGCAGTTCTTC.

The chain couples TRBV5-4 to TRBJ2-2, with D hard to call. This CDR3 is built from 14 residues. Germline CDR1 and CDR2: SGHNT and YYREEE (reference sequence). Trimming took off 0 bases at V and 5 bases at J, with 8 bases between the two ends. The CDR3 coding sequence is TGTGCCAGCAGCTTGGACGGTGGGACCGGGGAGCTGTTTTTT. Translated: CASSLDGGTGELFF.

This chain uses TRBV28 with TRBJ1-5, with 9 nucleotides matching TRBD1. The V and J ends lost 6 bases and 5 bases, in that order; junction bases with no gene match: 11. This CDR3 spans 16 amino acids. Germline V gene sequence: CDR1 MDHEN, CDR2 SYDVKM. The CDR3 DNA reads TGTGCCAGCAGGGGACAGGGACCGGGGGGCTATCAGCCCCAGCATTTT. It yields the protein CASRGQGPGGYQPQHF.

This chain joins TRBV13 and TRBJ2-1; 8 bases agree with TRBD2. This CDR3 comprises 14 residues. Per the germline V gene, CDR1 is PRHDT and CDR2 is FYEKMQ (reference sequence). V trimming: 1 base; J trimming: 7 bases; junction bases outside the gene matches: 3. CDR3 DNA: TGTGCCAGCAGCTTAGCGGGAGGGGGGAATGAGCAGTTCTTC. Amino acid sequence: CASSLAGGGNEQFF.

This chain uses TRBV5-1 with TRBJ1-4; TRBD1 is a possible D gene (5 bases). The germline V gene encodes CDR1 SGHRS and CDR2 YFSETQ. Trimming removed 0 bases at V and 12 bases at J, with 12 bases between. The CDR3 is made up of 13 amino acids. CDR3 region: CASSLDRPYQLFF. Here the CDR3 DNA reads TGCGCCAGCAGCTTGGACAGGCCCTATCAACTGTTTTTT.

This chain connects TRBV2 to TRBJ2-7; D unresolved. CDR3 length equals 11 residues. Trimming shortened V by 3 bases and J by 2 bases, and 2 bases separated the two germline ends. From germline, CDR1 is SNHLY and CDR2 FYNNEI. CDR3 nucleotides: TGTGCCAGCAGTGATACCTACGAGCAGTACTTC. Protein: CASSDTYEQYF.

The rearrangement joins TRBV28 to TRBJ2-3; D perhaps matches TRBD2 (5 bases). Germline V gene data show CDR1 as MDHEN and CDR2 as SYDVKM. This CDR3 comprises 15 residues. The V end was cut by 7 bases, the J end by 0 bases, with 14 bases between. The CDR3 sequence: CASIRDSASTDTQYF. The CDR3 coding sequence is TGTGCCAGCATCCGGGATTCAGCTAGCACAGATACGCAGTATTTT.

The rearrangement uses TRBV9 and TRBJ1-1; D might be TRBD1 (6 bases). V was cut by 4 bases and J by 1 base, with 11 bases left in between. The CDR3 spans 14 residues. Per the germline V gene, CDR1 is SGDLS and CDR2 is YYNGEE. The CDR3 loop is CASSLGGANTEAFF. The CDR3 region has the DNA TGTGCCAGCAGCCTTGGGGGCGCGAACACTGAAGCTTTCTTT.

The chain joins TRBV5-1 to TRBJ2-5; D not resolved. Deletions cut 4 bases from V and 5 bases from J, with 15 bases between. CDR1 and CDR2 from the germline V gene are SGHRS and YFSETQ. CDR3 length: 14 residues. Here the CDR3 reads CASSVTQKGETQYF. In nucleotides, the CDR3 is TGCGCCAGCAGCGTGACGCAGAAAGGGGAGACCCAGTACTTC.

The gene calls are TRBV11-3 and TRBJ1-1; TRBD1 aligns across 7 bases. Trimming at V came to 3 bases and at J to 5 bases, leaving 3 bases not matched to a gene. The CDR3 totals 13 residues. In germline, CDR1 is SGHNT, CDR2 YENEEA. In nucleotides, the CDR3 is TGTGCCAGCAGCTTTCGGACAGGAACTGAAGCTTTCTTT. This encodes CASSFRTGTEAFF.

The chain combines TRBV5-1 with TRBJ1-2, with 9 positions matching TRBD1. The CDR3 consists of 16 residues. CDR1 SGHRS and CDR2 YFSETQ come from the germline V gene. Trimming at V came to 0 bases and at J to 8 bases, leaving 11 bases not matched to a gene. This chain's CDR3 is CASSLAGTGPRGGYTF. In nucleotides, the CDR3 is TGCGCCAGCAGCTTGGCTGGGACAGGGCCCCGTGGGGGCTACACCTTC.

The rearrangement uses TRBV4-1 and TRBJ2-3; no firm D call. The V end was cut by 1 base, the J end by 2 bases, with 16 bases between. The germline V gene has CDR1 MGHRA and CDR2 YSYEKL. The CDR3 spans 17 residues. The CDR3 loop is CASSQGPGRAYTDTQYF. CDR3 DNA: TGCGCCAGCAGCCAAGGTCCCGGAAGGGCTTACACAGATACGCAGTATTTT.

In nucleotides, the CDR3 is TGTGCCAGTTCCCCATTGACAGGGAGGGTAGATACGCAGTATTTT. This translates into CASSPLTGRVDTQYF. The gene calls are TRBV19 and TRBJ2-3; possibly TRBD1 or TRBD2 for D (7 bases each). Germline V gives CDR1 LNHDA, CDR2 SQIVND (reference sequence). This CDR3 contains 15 residues. Trimming took off 8 bases at V and 5 bases at J, with 20 bases between the two ends.

This chain uses TRBV6-1 with TRBJ1-2; D gene ambiguous. The CDR3 length is 14 residues. CDR1 is MNHNS and CDR2 is SASEGT in the germline V gene. Deletions cut 5 bases from V and 1 base from J, with 11 bases between. The CDR3 sequence: CASSQIGSNYGYTF. The CDR3 DNA is TGTGCCAGCAGTCAAATTGGGAGTAACTATGGCTACACCTTC.

The chain links TRBV2 to TRBJ1-1, with a weak D call TRBD1 (5 bases). From germline, CDR1 is SNHLY and CDR2 FYNNEI. V dropped 4 bases and J dropped 8 bases, with 14 bases sitting between them. This CDR3 has 13 residues. CDR3 in amino acids: CASSAPDTVEAFF. In DNA form, the CDR3 reads TGTGCCAGCAGTGCCCCGGACACCGTCGAAGCTTTCTTT.

The chain carries TRBV7-3 and TRBJ2-1; 8 bases map to TRBD2. V lost 6 bases and J lost 9; bases outside the gene matches: 7. The CDR3 extends over 13 amino acids. Germline CDR1 and CDR2: SGHTA and FQGTGA. The CDR3 loop reads CASRAAGGSEQFF. CDR3 in DNA: TGTGCCAGCAGGGCGGCGGGAGGATCTGAGCAGTTCTTC.

This clone was recorded once. V is TRBV14 and J is TRBJ2-7; the D gene is possibly TRBD2 (5 bases). Germline V CDR1 and CDR2: SGHDN, FVKESK. V was clipped by 4 bases and J by 0 bases, with 7 bases between them. The CDR3 loop spans 13 amino acids. The CDR3 coding sequence is TGTGCCAGCAGCCGCCGGGGCTCCTACGAGCAGTACTTC. This codes for CASSRRGSYEQYF.

The chain is built from TRBV18 and TRBJ1-5, with TRBD1 identical over 9 bases. Trimming at V came to 3 bases and at J to 6 bases, leaving 6 bases not matched to a gene. The CDR3 loop spans 15 amino acids. Germline-derived CDR1 and CDR2 are KGHSH and LQKENI. The CDR3 sequence is CASSPGQGLGQPQHF. The CDR3 DNA reads as TGTGCCAGCTCACCGGGACAGGGATTAGGTCAGCCCCAGCATTTT.

This clone was counted a single time. The V call is TRBV18, the J call TRBJ2-3; 8 bases fit TRBD2. The germline CDR1 and CDR2 sequences are KGHSH and LQKENI. V was pared by 5 bases and J by 3 bases, with 4 bases of the junction left unmatched. The CDR3 is 14 amino acids. DNA of the CDR3: TGTGCCAGCTCATCCGGGACTAGTACAGATACGCAGTATTTT. Translated: CASSSGTSTDTQYF.